Each of the 25 T cell receptor beta chains below was sequenced from the same sample in a study of blood T cell repertoires in COVID-19. The assay was immunoSEQ multiplex PCR, and TCRdb's table has in-frame clones only and misses some. The table shows about 160,000 clones, with approximately 86% occurring only once. Sample: peripheral blood. These receptors were taken from a woman in her forties with COVID-19, enrolled during active disease.

The chain joins TRBV29-1 to TRBJ2-7; 13 bases line up with TRBD2. V trimming: 6 bases; J trimming: 1 base; junction bases outside the gene matches: 9. Germline V gives CDR1 SQVTM, CDR2 ANQGSEA. The CDR3 is made up of 16 amino acids. CDR3 residues: CSVELAGGSQSYEQYF. The CDR3 coding sequence is TGCAGCGTAGAACTAGCGGGAGGGTCCCAATCCTACGAGCAGTACTTC.

V usage is TRBV28 and J usage is TRBJ2-2, with TRBD2 identical over 12 bases. CDR3 length equals 18 residues. Germline-derived CDR1 and CDR2 are MDHEN and SYDVKM. J was trimmed by 0 bases and V by 0 bases; bases with no gene match: 2. As DNA, the CDR3 is TGTGCCAGCAGTTTATGGGGACTAGCGGGCTCGAACACCGGGGAGCTGTTTTTT. Protein sequence: CASSLWGLAGSNTGELFF.

The rearrangement uses TRBV11-2 and TRBJ1-2; no clear D gene. The CDR3 spans 15 residues. From germline, CDR1 is SGHAT and CDR2 FQNNGV. V was trimmed by 1 base and J by 3 bases, leaving 12 bases between them. CDR3 DNA: TGTGCCAGCAGCTTAGCGGAAGGCGGGGACTATGGCTACACCTTC. Its translation is CASSLAEGGDYGYTF.

The J gene is TRBJ2-3, the V gene TRBV5-4, with D hard to call. V was trimmed by 1 base and J by 3 bases, leaving 6 bases between them. Germline CDR1 reads SGHNT; CDR2 reads YYREEE (reference sequence). The CDR3 is 13 amino acids. Here the CDR3 reads CASSLFGTDTQYF. CDR3 DNA: TGTGCCAGCAGCTTGTTCGGTACAGATACGCAGTATTTT.

This clone appeared a few times. CDR3 coding DNA: TGTGCCAGTAGTATTAGTGGGGCAAGGCAGCCCCAGCATTTT. Amino acid sequence: CASSISGARQPQHF. The gene calls are TRBV19 and TRBJ1-5; possibly TRBD1 for D (5 bases). V was shortened by 3 bases and J by 7 bases, with 13 bases between the two germline ends. The CDR3 loop spans 14 amino acids. Germline V lookup: CDR1 LNHDA, CDR2 SQIVND (reference sequence).

The rearrangement uses TRBV18 and TRBJ1-1; D not certain. With 2 bases removed from V and 6 bases from J, the gap between germline ends came to 10 bases. CDR3 size: 13 residues. Germline V gives CDR1 KGHSH, CDR2 LQKENI. The DNA of the CDR3 is TGTGCCAGCTCACCATTGGAGAGGGCTGAAGCTTTCTTT. Amino acid sequence: CASSPLERAEAFF. The full variable domain, completed using reference TRBV18 and TRBJ1-1, is NAGVMQNPRHLVRRRGQEARLRCSPMKGHSHVYWYRQLPEEGLKFMVYLQKENIIDESGMPKERFSAEFPKEGPSILRIQQVVRGDSAAYFCASSPLERAEAFFGQGTRLTVV.

The J gene is TRBJ1-2, the V gene TRBV4-2; D is possibly TRBD1 (5 bases). This CDR3 region has 14 residues. Germline lookup yields CDR1 LGHNA and CDR2 YNFKEQ. V was pared by 0 bases and J by 4 bases, with 9 bases between. The CDR3 sequence is CASSQEGDTYGYTF. CDR3 in DNA: TGTGCCAGCAGCCAAGAAGGGGATACCTATGGCTACACCTTC.

The count of this clone is one. The J gene is TRBJ1-6, the V gene TRBV6-6, with 7 bases identical to TRBD1. This CDR3 comprises 17 residues. Germline V CDR1 and CDR2: MNHNY, SVGAGI (reference sequence). With V trimmed by 5 bases and J by 5 bases, 12 bases remained unmatched. For the CDR3, the DNA is TGTGCCAGCAGTCCCAGCCCACAGGGGAACCATAATTCACCCCTCCACTTT. It encodes CASSPSPQGNHNSPLHF.

This chain joins TRBV25-1 and TRBJ2-7; no firm D call. Looked up from germline, CDR1 is MGHDK and CDR2 is SYGVNS. The CDR3 loop spans 13 amino acids. The germline V and J ends were trimmed by 0 bases and 6 bases, with 9 bases remaining between them. This chain's CDR3 is CASSEYRPGEQYF. In DNA form, the CDR3 reads TGTGCCAGCAGTGAATATCGGCCGGGCGAGCAGTACTTC.

This clone has just one count. The chain carries TRBV30 and TRBJ1-2; TRBD1 is a possible D gene (6 bases). Deletions cut 5 bases from V and 5 bases from J, with 21 bases between. Per germline, CDR1 GTSNPN and CDR2 SVGIG (reference sequence). This CDR3 is built from 15 residues. CDR3 sequence (DNA): TGTGCCTGGGGGCGACAGGCCCGTATCGGGTATGGCTACACCTTC. It codes for CAWGRQARIGYGYTF.

The V gene is TRBV20-1, the J gene TRBJ2-7; possible D gene TRBD2, 5 bases. The germline V and J ends were trimmed by 6 bases and 5 bases, with 11 bases remaining between them. The CDR3 length is 11 residues. CDR1 and CDR2 from the germline V gene are DFQATT and SNEGSKA (reference sequence). CDR3 sequence reads: CSASTSDEQYF. DNA for the CDR3: TGCAGTGCCAGTACTAGTGACGAGCAGTACTTC.

The V gene is TRBV18, the J gene TRBJ1-4; 9 bases match TRBD1. Germline V gene sequence: CDR1 KGHSH, CDR2 LQKENI. The CDR3 loop spans 14 amino acids. The V segment lost 2 bases and the J segment 5 bases; nucleotides outside the gene matches: 0. CDR3 sequence: CASSPDRGNEKLFF. The CDR3 coding sequence is TGTGCCAGCTCACCAGACAGGGGGAATGAAAAACTGTTTTTT. The full variable domain, its missing parts supplied by reference TRBV18 and TRBJ1-4, is NAGVMQNPRHLVRRRGQEARLRCSPMKGHSHVYWYRQLPEEGLKFMVYLQKENIIDESGMPKERFSAEFPKEGPSILRIQQVVRGDSAAYFCASSPDRGNEKLFFGSGTQLSVL.

The rearrangement uses TRBV28 and TRBJ1-6; 7 positions match TRBD1. Germline-derived CDR1 and CDR2 are MDHEN and SYDVKM. CDR3 length: 13 residues. Trimming at V came to 4 bases and at J to 14 bases, leaving 8 bases not matched to a gene. The CDR3 DNA follows: TGTGCCAGCAGTTCAGGACAGGTGTCGGCCCTCCACTTT. Its translation: CASSSGQVSALHF.

The chain has TRBV27 and TRBJ2-1; possibly TRBD2 for D (6 bases). Germline-derived CDR1 and CDR2 are MNHEY and SMNVEV (reference sequence). The CDR3 is 15 residues long. Between the trimmed V and J ends, which lost 2 bases and 8 bases, there was a span of 16 bases. The DNA of the CDR3 is TGTGCCAGCAGTTTACCGGGAGTCCCGACGGATGAGCAGTTCTTC. Protein sequence: CASSLPGVPTDEQFF.

The rearrangement links TRBV9 to TRBJ1-1; D not resolved. The CDR3 runs 13 residues. The V end was cut by 4 bases, the J end by 4 bases, with 11 bases between. Germline CDR1 SGDLS, CDR2 YYNGEE. CDR3 nucleotide sequence: TGTGCCAGCAGCCCCGAAGAGGGCACTGAAGCTTTCTTT. This codes for CASSPEEGTEAFF.

The CDR3 region is CASSLDPRRVVGEKLFF. The CDR3 nucleotides are TGTGCCAGCAGCTTAGACCCCCGTCGGGTGGTCGGTGAAAAACTGTTTTTT. This chain links TRBV7-9 with TRBJ1-4; D is uncertain. This CDR3 is 17 amino acids long. The V end was cut by 1 base, the J end by 7 bases, with 19 bases between. Germline loops: CDR1 SEHNR, CDR2 FQNEAQ (reference sequence).

The gene calls are TRBV30 and TRBJ1-4; TRBD1 matches 10 bases. Germline V gene lookup returns CDR1 GTSNPN and CDR2 SVGIG (reference sequence). The CDR3 has 14 amino acids. The V gene end was trimmed by 1 base and the J gene end by 7 bases; junction bases not matched to a gene: 3. In DNA form, the CDR3 reads TGTGCCTGGAGTGGGGACAGGGGAGGTGAAAAACTGTTTTTT. This codes for CAWSGDRGGEKLFF.

V gene TRBV10-2 combines with J gene TRBJ2-2, with TRBD2 matching over 7 bases. Germline lookup yields CDR1 WSHSY and CDR2 SAAADI. The junction had 10 bases not matched to a gene; V was cut back by 8 bases and J by 1 base. CDR3 length equals 16 residues. CDR3 sequence (DNA): TGCGCCAGCCGGGAGGCGGGAAGTGGGAACACCGGGGAGCTGTTTTTT. Protein sequence: CASREAGSGNTGELFF.

The genes are TRBV18 and TRBJ2-6; 9 bases match TRBD1. CDR3 length: 15 residues. J gave up 7 bases and V 8 bases, and 9 bases lay outside the gene matches. Germline V gives CDR1 KGHSH, CDR2 LQKENI. In DNA, the CDR3 is TGTGCCAGCAACCCGGGACAGGGCTCAGCCAACGTCCTGACTTTC. This translates into CASNPGQGSANVLTF.

The chain carries TRBV30 and TRBJ1-5; no definite D call. V lost 4 bases, J lost 5 bases, and 12 bases lay in between. From germline, CDR1 is GTSNPN and CDR2 SVGIG (reference sequence). The CDR3 sequence is 13 residues long. CDR3 in DNA: TGTGCCTGGAACGCAGTTCCCTATCAGCCCCAGCATTTT. Its translation: CAWNAVPYQPQHF. The whole variable domain, remainder taken from reference TRBV30 and TRBJ1-5, is SQTIHQWPATLVQPVGSPLSLECTVEGTSNPNLYWYRQAAGRGLQLLFYSVGIGQISSEVPQNLSASRPQDRQFILSSKKLLLSDSGFYLCAWNAVPYQPQHFGDGTRLSIL.

The chain links TRBV5-1 to TRBJ2-2; no clear D gene. This CDR3 has 10 amino acids. The germline V gene encodes CDR1 SGHRS and CDR2 YFSETQ. V lost 8 bases and J 8 bases, leaving 7 bases between the germline ends. The DNA of the CDR3 is TGCGCCAGTCCCATTGGGGAGCTGTTTTTT. Residues: CASPIGELFF.

The J gene is TRBJ2-4, the V gene TRBV5-4; 10 bases map to TRBD1. V lost 4 bases and J lost 3; bases outside the gene matches: 10. This CDR3 is 17 amino acids long. Germline V gene sequence: CDR1 SGHNT, CDR2 YYREEE (reference sequence). This chain's CDR3 is CASSRRDRGSVKNIQYF. CDR3 nucleotide sequence: TGTGCCAGCAGCCGCCGGGACAGGGGATCGGTCAAAAACATTCAGTACTTC.

The chain joins TRBV6-5 to TRBJ2-5; 8 nucleotides match TRBD1. The germline V gene has CDR1 MNHEY and CDR2 SVGAGI. J was trimmed by 4 bases and V by 7 bases; bases with no gene match: 8. The CDR3 length is 14 residues. The CDR3 protein is CASNRGTGGETQYF. The DNA for the CDR3 is TGTGCCAGCAATCGAGGCACAGGGGGAGAGACCCAGTACTTC.

The chain carries TRBV4-2 and TRBJ1-4; 7 nucleotides agree with TRBD1. The CDR3 loop spans 16 amino acids. V shed 0 bases and J 8 bases; nucleotides not matched to a gene: 9. In germline, CDR1 is LGHNA, CDR2 YNFKEQ. The CDR3 DNA follows: TGTGCCAGCAGCCAAGATGTGAGACAGGGTCGGGAAAAACTGTTTTTT. Translating gives CASSQDVRQGREKLFF.

This clone was recorded at least ten times. This sequence joins TRBV6-2 or TRBV6-3 and TRBJ2-7; the match to TRBD2 covers 8 bases. Germline-derived CDR1 and CDR2 are MNHEY and SVGEGT. The CDR3 runs to 15 residues. J gave up 5 bases and V 6 bases, and 12 bases lay outside the gene matches. The CDR3 DNA reads as TGTGCCAGCAGCCCTGAGCCCAGACTAGCGCACGAGCAGTACTTC. The encoded protein is CASSPEPRLAHEQYF.